These 9 T cell receptor beta chains share one sample of origin, sequenced in a study of T cell responses to AZD1222 COVID-19 vaccine. Sequenced by immunoSEQ multiplex PCR; TCRdb stores in-frame clones only, minus some. The sample has 83,000 or so clones, almost 90% seen once. The sample was peripheral blood, taken 28 days after the second AZD1222 dose. These receptors were obtained from an adult who received the AZD1222 COVID-19 vaccine.

This chain connects TRBV6-5 to TRBJ2-3; no reliable D call. V lost 5 bases, J lost 0 bases, and 9 bases lay in between. Germline CDR1 reads MNHEY; CDR2 reads SVGAGI. CDR3 length: 14 residues. CDR3 nucleotides: TGTGCCAGCAGTCCGGGCAGGAGCACAGATACGCAGTATTTT. This encodes CASSPGRSTDTQYF.

The J gene is TRBJ1-5, the V gene TRBV7-2; D not resolved. Germline lookup yields CDR1 SGHTA and CDR2 FQGNSA. The CDR3 is made up of 15 amino acids. Trimming shortened V by 1 base and J by 4 bases, and 11 bases separated the two germline ends. The CDR3: CASSLGSGGNQPQHF. The CDR3 DNA is TGTGCCAGCAGCTTAGGTTCCGGCGGGAATCAGCCCCAGCATTTT. Full variable domain (missing parts from reference TRBV7-2 and TRBJ1-5): GAGVSQSPSNKVTEKGKDVELRCDPISGHTALYWYRQSLGQGLEFLIYFQGNSAPDKSGLPSDRFSAERTGGSVSTLTIQRTQQEDSAVYLCASSLGSGGNQPQHFGDGTRLSIL.

The V and J genes are TRBV5-4 and TRBJ2-1; perhaps TRBD2 as D (6 bases). Between the trimmed V and J ends, which lost 0 bases and 9 bases, there was a span of 13 bases. Germline CDR1 is SGHNT and CDR2 is YYREEE (reference sequence). This CDR3 region has 14 residues. The CDR3: CASSLVPGVGEQFF. CDR3 nucleotide sequence: TGTGCCAGCAGCTTGGTTCCGGGAGTCGGTGAGCAGTTCTTC.

The V gene is TRBV30, the J gene TRBJ1-4; D not resolved. CDR3 size: 14 residues. Germline V lookup: CDR1 GTSNPN, CDR2 SVGIG (reference sequence). Trimming pared 2 bases from V and 3 bases from J, leaving 10 bases between. CDR3 nucleotides: TGTGCCTGGAGTTTTCAGTCTTCTAATGAAAAACTGTTTTTT. This translates into CAWSFQSSNEKLFF.

The chain couples TRBV5-5 to TRBJ1-1; D unclear. V lost 9 bases and J 8 bases, leaving 11 bases between the germline ends. The CDR3 covers 10 residues. Per the germline V gene, CDR1 is SGHKS and CDR2 is YYEKEE (reference sequence). Written as DNA, the CDR3 is TGTGCCATCCCTGGAAGGGAAGCTTTCTTT. Protein: CAIPGREAFF.

The rearrangement uses TRBV3-1 (or the pseudogene TRBV3-2) and TRBJ1-5; possibly TRBD1 for D (5 bases). Trimming took 4 bases from V and 3 from J, leaving 10 bases between them. The CDR3 has 14 amino acids. The germline V gene has CDR1 LGHDT and CDR2 YNNKEL (reference sequence). The CDR3 DNA reads TGTGCCAGCAGCCTGGGACGGATCAATCAGCCCCAGCATTTT. Translated: CASSLGRINQPQHF.

The chain links TRBV3-1 (or the pseudogene TRBV3-2) to TRBJ2-1, with 8 bases aligning to TRBD2. V shed 5 bases and J 7 bases; nucleotides not matched to a gene: 13. The CDR3 spans 16 residues. Germline lookup yields CDR1 LGHDT and CDR2 YNNKEL (reference sequence). Written as DNA, the CDR3 is TGTGCCAGCAGCGATCCCGGGACTAGGAGATTAAATGAGCAGTTCTTC. The encoded protein is CASSDPGTRRLNEQFF.

This clone is judged medium-sized. This sequence joins TRBV9 and TRBJ2-1, with D perhaps being TRBD1 or TRBD2 (5 bases each). Trimming removed 4 bases from V and 9 bases from J, with 17 bases in between. CDR3 size: 14 residues. CDR1 is SGDLS, CDR2 YYNGEE, per germline. The CDR3 nucleotides are TGTGCCAGCAGCCTCGCCGGGACCCTAGGTGAGCAGTTCTTC. Protein: CASSLAGTLGEQFF.

In this sample, this clone turned up a few times. The V gene is TRBV29-1, the J gene TRBJ2-1; 11 bases line up with TRBD2. CDR1 and CDR2 (germline): SQVTM, ANQGSEA. J lost 5 bases, V lost 7 bases, and 13 bases had no gene match. This CDR3 is 16 amino acids long. CDR3: CSGVSPSGRLNNEQFF. For the CDR3, the DNA is TGCAGCGGTGTAAGTCCTAGCGGGAGGCTGAACAATGAGCAGTTCTTC.